These 25 T cell receptor beta chains were sequenced from one sample in a study of blood T cell repertoires in COVID-19. Some clones are missing from TCRdb's copy, which holds only in-frame ones; the method was immunoSEQ multiplex PCR. The sample yields around 100,000 clones, approximately 87% seen once. Sequencing was carried out using peripheral blood. The receptors come from a human donor in a cohort sampled during active COVID-19.

This clone was recorded only once. The sample has other DNA sequences that encode this CDR3 too. V and J are TRBV4-3 and TRBJ1-1; D gene ambiguous. Germline CDR1 reads LGHNA; CDR2 reads YSLEER. The V end was cut by 3 bases, the J end by 2 bases, with 10 bases between. This CDR3 region has 14 residues. CDR3 bases: TGCGCCAGCAGCCATGGGCAGGAAAACACTGAAGCTTTCTTT. This sequence encodes CASSHGQENTEAFF.

The chain recombines TRBV18 with TRBJ2-7, with TRBD1 matching over 8 bases. CDR1 is KGHSH, CDR2 LQKENI, per germline. The CDR3 is made up of 13 amino acids. Germline trimming cut 5 bases from V and 3 bases from J; bases unmatched to any gene: 3. CDR3 DNA: TGTGCCAGCTCAGCAGGACAGGGCTACGAGCAGTACTTC. This gives the protein CASSAGQGYEQYF.

The J gene is TRBJ1-1, the V gene TRBV13; no clear D gene. The CDR3 totals 13 residues. Trimming removed 3 bases from V and 1 base from J, with 6 bases in between. Germline CDR1 PRHDT, CDR2 FYEKMQ (reference sequence). CDR3 residues: CASSFPPNTEAFF. CDR3 nucleotides: TGTGCCAGCAGCTTCCCTCCGAACACTGAAGCTTTCTTT.

The genes are TRBV6-2 or TRBV6-3 and TRBJ1-3, with D maybe TRBD1 (5 bases). V dropped 2 bases and J dropped 2 bases, with 7 bases sitting between them. Germline CDR1 is MNHEY and CDR2 is SVGEGT. This CDR3 has 14 residues. The chain's CDR3 is CASSYGGTGNTIYF. DNA of the CDR3: TGTGCCAGCAGTTACGGGGGGACTGGAAACACCATATATTTT.

V is TRBV7-2 and J is TRBJ2-7; D is unresolved. The CDR3 extends over 13 amino acids. Germline CDR1 and CDR2: SGHTA and FQGNSA. Trimming stripped 4 bases from V and 4 bases from J, with 11 bases between. The CDR3 reads CASSSLFGYEQYF. CDR3 nucleotides: TGTGCCAGCAGCTCTCTTTTCGGTTACGAGCAGTACTTC.

This clone has a handful of counts. This chain joins TRBV5-4 and TRBJ2-7; the match to TRBD2 covers 7 bases. The CDR3 totals 16 residues. Trimming at V came to 4 bases and at J to 1 base, leaving 11 bases not matched to a gene. Looked up from germline, CDR1 is SGHNT and CDR2 is YYREEE (reference sequence). CDR3 DNA sequence: TGTGCCAGCAGCCGAACTCCGGGGGGATCATCCTACGAGCAGTACTTC. This encodes CASSRTPGGSSYEQYF.

This chain's CDR3 is CASSSVQAGDEKLFF. The CDR3 region has the DNA TGCGCCAGCAGCTCCGTACAGGCTGGGGATGAAAAACTGTTTTTT. The rearrangement links TRBV5-1 to TRBJ1-4; TRBD1 might be the D (5 bases). This CDR3 contains 15 residues. V shed 3 bases and J shed 6 bases, with 15 bases lying between them. Per germline, CDR1 SGHRS and CDR2 YFSETQ.

CDR3 DNA: TGTGCCAGCAGTTACTCGATTTCTATTTATGGCTACACCTTC. This encodes CASSYSISIYGYTF. This chain connects TRBV6-5 to TRBJ1-2; D remains ambiguous. CDR3 length equals 14 residues. Germline V gene lookup returns CDR1 MNHEY and CDR2 SVGAGI. V lost 0 bases to trimming and J lost 5 bases, with 10 bases between them.

The chain joins TRBV5-6 to TRBJ2-7; D perhaps matches TRBD1 (6 bases). The CDR3 spans 12 residues. Germline V gene lookup returns CDR1 SGHDT and CDR2 YYEEEE. With 5 bases removed from V and 4 bases from J, the gap between germline ends came to 10 bases. The CDR3 region has the DNA TGTGCCAGCAGGTACAGGGCTTACGAGCAGTACTTC. This encodes CASRYRAYEQYF.

The V gene is TRBV7-8, the J gene TRBJ2-7; D is perhaps TRBD1 (6 bases). This CDR3 region has 11 residues. V lost 1 base and J lost 11, with 9 bases in between. The germline gives CDR1 SGHVS, CDR2 FQNEAQ. CDR3 loop: CASSLVGDKYF. The DNA for the CDR3 is TGTGCCAGCAGCTTAGTGGGGGACAAGTACTTC.

The chain employs TRBV24-1 and TRBJ2-3, with TRBD1 matching over 9 bases. This CDR3 contains 18 residues. After removal of 5 bases from V and 0 bases from J, the junction contained 11 bases not matched to a gene. The germline CDR1 and CDR2 sequences are KGHDR and SFDVKD. As DNA, the CDR3 is TGTGCCACCAGTGCGGGACAGGGAGGTGGCAGGAGCACAGATACGCAGTATTTT. Protein product: CATSAGQGGGRSTDTQYF.

This clone turned up a few times. J is TRBJ2-7 and V is TRBV7-9; 7 nucleotides match TRBD2. CDR1 SEHNR and CDR2 FQNEAQ come from the germline V gene (reference sequence). Trimming took 0 bases from V and 2 from J; bases not matched to a gene: 1. There are 14 residues in the CDR3. This chain's CDR3 is CASSLAGGPYEQYF. CDR3 DNA sequence: TGTGCCAGCAGCTTAGCGGGAGGGCCCTACGAGCAGTACTTC.

The gene calls are TRBV6-2 or TRBV6-3 and TRBJ1-2; the D is unclear. CDR1 is MNHEY, CDR2 SVGEGT, per germline. The CDR3 runs 11 residues. V lost 6 bases to trimming and J lost 10 bases, with 12 bases between them. The CDR3 protein is CASSMTLTYTF. The CDR3, as DNA: TGTGCCAGCAGCATGACACTGACCTACACCTTC.

About this clone: The sample holds other DNA sequences that translate to the same CDR3. The rearrangement uses TRBV7-9 and TRBJ2-2; D is uncertain. V lost 3 bases and J 4 bases, leaving 3 bases between the germline ends. There are 12 residues in the CDR3. Germline V gene sequence: CDR1 SEHNR, CDR2 FQNEAQ (reference sequence). For the CDR3, the DNA is TGTGCCAGCAGCTTCTCCACCGGGGAGCTGTTTTTT. Translating gives CASSFSTGELFF.

J is TRBJ1-2 and V is TRBV7-2, with a possible D match to TRBD1 (6 bases). Trimming left V 10 bases short and J 3 bases short, with 12 bases between. This CDR3 contains 12 residues. Germline V gene data show CDR1 as SGHTA and CDR2 as FQGNSA. The CDR3 loop is CATQGQYYGYTF. The DNA of the CDR3 is TGTGCCACCCAGGGGCAATACTATGGCTACACCTTC.

The CDR3 loop is CASSDPGLASYTGELFF. CDR3 in DNA: TGCGCCAGCAGTGATCCGGGACTAGCGAGCTACACCGGGGAGCTGTTTTTT. The rearrangement links TRBV10-2 to TRBJ2-2; TRBD2 aligns across 10 bases. Germline CDR1 WSHSY, CDR2 SAAADI. V gave up 3 bases and J gave up 3 bases; unmatched junction bases: 7. CDR3 length: 17 residues.

The gene calls are TRBV6-6 and TRBJ2-5; no definite D call. The CDR3 contains 15 residues. The V gene's germline CDR1 is MNHNY and CDR2 SVGAGI (reference sequence). Trimming pared 4 bases from V and 1 base from J, leaving 13 bases between. CDR3 amino acids: CASSFSSGLQETQYF. Written as DNA, the CDR3 is TGTGCCAGCAGTTTCAGTAGTGGGCTCCAAGAGACCCAGTACTTC.

The chain employs TRBV29-1 and TRBJ1-2, with D possibly TRBD1 on 5 matching bases. The CDR3 sequence is 12 residues long. V lost 1 base, J lost 7 bases, and 10 bases lay in between. Germline CDR1 reads SQVTM; CDR2 reads ANQGSEA. In DNA form, the CDR3 reads TGCAGCGTTGAAGTTCCCAGGGCTGGCTACACCTTC. This sequence encodes CSVEVPRAGYTF.

The chain uses TRBV5-5 and TRBJ2-1, with 10 bases lining up with TRBD2. Germline V gene lookup returns CDR1 SGHKS and CDR2 YYEKEE (reference sequence). This CDR3 contains 17 residues. Trimming at V came to 0 bases and at J to 7 bases, leaving 10 bases not matched to a gene. This CDR3 is CASSLGLAGALGNEQFF. The CDR3 nucleotides are TGTGCCAGCAGCTTGGGGCTAGCGGGGGCCTTGGGGAATGAGCAGTTCTTC.

The J gene is TRBJ1-3, the V gene TRBV25-1; 7 positions agree with TRBD1. V shed 3 bases, J shed 2 bases, and the junction held 7 bases outside the gene matches. Germline V CDR1 and CDR2: MGHDK, SYGVNS. The length of the CDR3 is 16 residues. CDR3 protein: CASSDRGQNTGNTIYF. In DNA, the CDR3 is TGTGCCAGCAGTGACCGGGGACAGAACACTGGAAACACCATATATTTT.

The V call is TRBV6-5, the J call TRBJ1-2; 9 bases line up with TRBD1. V lost 8 bases, J lost 5 bases, and 3 bases stayed unmatched. Germline assignment: CDR1 MNHEY and CDR2 SVGAGI. CDR3 size: 12 residues. Here the CDR3 DNA reads TGTGCCAGCGACAGGGGGTATTATGGCTACACCTTC. It specifies CASDRGYYGYTF.

The CDR3 sequence: CASSPRTSGRISYNEQFF. In DNA form, the CDR3 reads TGTGCCAGCAGCCCCCGGACTAGCGGGAGGATTTCCTACAATGAGCAGTTCTTC. The V call is TRBV7-6, the J call TRBJ2-1; 14 bases line up with TRBD2. V lost 5 bases and J lost 1; bases outside the gene matches: 7. The germline gives CDR1 SGHVS, CDR2 FNYEAQ. The CDR3 runs 18 residues.

This clone has just a few counts. The J gene is TRBJ2-7, the V gene TRBV13; D is ambiguous. The germline CDR1 and CDR2 sequences are PRHDT and FYEKMQ (reference sequence). The V end was cut by 3 bases, the J end by 3 bases, with 9 bases between. This CDR3 contains 13 residues. CDR3 bases: TGTGCCAGCAGCTTCAGAATCAGCTACGAGCAGTACTTC. It encodes CASSFRISYEQYF.

The rearrangement links TRBV6-5 to TRBJ2-3; possible D gene TRBD1, 6 bases. Germline V gene data show CDR1 as MNHEY and CDR2 as SVGAGI. Trimming shortened V by 8 bases and J by 1 base, and 10 bases separated the two germline ends. This CDR3 is built from 13 residues. The CDR3 sequence: CASRNRGTDTQYF. CDR3 coding DNA: TGTGCCAGCCGTAACAGGGGCACAGATACGCAGTATTTT.

This chain connects TRBV27 to TRBJ1-4, with 8 bases that match TRBD1. The V gene's germline CDR1 is MNHEY and CDR2 SMNVEV (reference sequence). The CDR3 extends over 14 amino acids. V was clipped by 6 bases and J by 7 bases; unmatched bases: 7. Here the CDR3 reads CASRPGGASEKLFF. The DNA for the CDR3 is TGTGCCAGCAGACCAGGGGGCGCGAGTGAAAAACTGTTTTTT. Full variable domain (outside the CDR3, taken from reference TRBV27 and TRBJ1-4): EAQVTQNPRYLITVTGKKLTVTCSQNMNHEYMSWYRQDPGLGLRQIYYSMNVEVTDKGDVPEGYKVSRKEKRNFPLILESPSPNQTSLYFCASRPGGASEKLFFGSGTQLSVL.